The sequence of this T cell receptor (beta chain) was determined in a study of monozygotic twins with inflammatory bowel disease. Whole-study results and caveats: People with IBD had fewer clonotypes in common with others than healthy twins did, especially with disease activity. Variability in patient repertoires may have come partly from differing immunosuppressive treatments.

TCRdb reanalyzed the 5' RACE reads and collapses them to one entry per CDR3 protein, without DNA. The sample table sets out roughly 120,000 distinct CDR3 sequences. A note on this clonotype: What it recognizes is unknown.

The CDR3 has 12 residues. CDR1 is DFQATT and CDR2 is SNEGSKA in the germline V gene (reference sequence). The clonotype was recovered from a human donor with ulcerative colitis or Crohn's disease, or a healthy co-twin of an affected twin (not recorded which). Sample: blood. The V and J genes are TRBV20-1 and TRBJ1-2; TCRdb's D call, TRBD1, is unchecked because there is no DNA. Here the CDR3 reads CSAVQGDYGYTF.